One and the same sample provided the 30 T cell receptor beta chains below, sequenced in a study of CD8+CD57+ T cells in acquired aplastic anemia. Profiling that covered TCR beta VDJ and CDR3 relied on genomic DNA as its template. TCRdb ran MiXCR on the reads and lists one entry per CDR3 protein. This table has just over 400,000 distinct CDR3 sequences, 55% to 70% appearing once. Sequencing was carried out using sorted CD4+, CD8+, or CD8+CD57+ T cells (not recorded which) from PBMCs. These receptors were taken from a human donor in good health, serving as a control.

This clonotype was seen at least ten times. V gene TRBV11-1 combines with J gene TRBJ1-2; a weak D match, TRBD1 (6 bases). Germline V CDR1 and CDR2: SGHAT, FQDESV (reference sequence). Trimming shortened V by 6 bases and J by 3 bases, and 11 bases separated the two germline ends. The CDR3 is made up of 13 amino acids. The CDR3 loop reads CASSLQGYYGYTF. The CDR3 DNA is TGTGCCAGCAGTTTACAGGGATACTATGGCTACACCTTC.

The rearrangement links TRBV6-2 or TRBV6-3 to TRBJ2-5; tentative D call: TRBD2 (5 bases). The V end lost 10 bases, the J end lost 5 bases, and 20 bases lay between the germline ends. Looked up from germline, CDR1 is MNHEY and CDR2 is SVGEGT. The CDR3 totals 14 residues. This CDR3 is CAIRSRTGWETQYF. For the CDR3, the DNA is TGTGCCATCCGTTCAAGGACGGGGTGGGAGACCCAGTACTTC.

The V gene is TRBV7-2, the J gene TRBJ2-1; D might be TRBD1 (5 bases). Trimming removed 0 bases from V and 8 bases from J, with 8 bases in between. In germline, CDR1 is SGHTA, CDR2 FQGNSA. This CDR3 is built from 13 residues. CDR3 nucleotide sequence: TGTGCCAGCAGCTTAGCAGGGGCGGATGAGCAGTTCTTC. It translates to CASSLAGADEQFF.

Concerning this clonotype itself: One junction end disagrees with the germline gene, perhaps due to a read error. The chain has TRBV20-1 and TRBJ1-2, with D maybe TRBD1 (5 bases). This CDR3 comprises 10 residues. Germline V gene sequence: CDR1 DFQATT, CDR2 SNEGSKA (reference sequence). CDR3 sequence: CSARVEGTQF. CDR3 bases: TGCAGTGCTAGAGTAGAAGGGACCCAGTTC.

CDR3 coding DNA: TGCGCCAGCAGCCTGGGGGACACTAATGAGCAGTACTTC. Translated, it gives CASSLGDTNEQYF. The rearrangement joins TRBV5-1 to TRBJ2-7; a possible D gene is TRBD1 (6 bases). In germline, CDR1 is SGHRS, CDR2 YFSETQ. The V end lost 4 bases, the J end lost 7 bases, and 15 bases lay between the germline ends. This CDR3 has 13 residues.

To note about this clonotype: One end of the junction does not line up with germline, which may come from a read error. The V and J genes are TRBV7-3 and TRBJ2-1; D gene uncertain. The germline V gene encodes CDR1 SGHTA and CDR2 FQGTGA. The CDR3 loop spans 20 amino acids. The CDR3 DNA is TGCATCTGCAGCGCTAGACGGGCTGGGTCTGCGCTAAGCTCCTACAATGAGCAGTTCTTC. As protein: CICSARRAGSALSSYNEQFF. Supplemented by reference TRBV7-3 and TRBJ2-1, the full variable domain reads GAGVSQTPSNKVTEKGKYVELRCDPISGHTALYWYRQSLGQGPEFLIYFQGTGAADDSGLPNDRFFAVRPEGSVSTLKIQRTERGDSAVYLCICSARRAGSALSSYNEQFFGPGTRLTVL.

The sample holds many counts of this clonotype. The chain employs TRBV12-3 or TRBV12-4 and TRBJ1-5, with D hard to call. V shed 1 base and J shed 14 bases, with 15 bases lying between them. The CDR3 totals 13 residues. As DNA, the CDR3 is TGTGCCAGCAGTTTAGGGGGAGACGGTGGGAAGCATTTT. Its translation: CASSLGGDGGKHF.

The rearrangement joins TRBV5-1 to TRBJ1-6; D unclear. Trimming took off 3 bases at V and 16 bases at J, with 14 bases between the two ends. Germline-derived CDR1 and CDR2 are SGHRS and YFSETQ. The CDR3 covers 12 residues. CDR3 sequence reads: CASSSDGSDLHF. The CDR3 bases are TGCGCCAGCAGCTCGGACGGATCTGATCTCCACTTT. Looking up the rest from reference TRBV5-1 and TRBJ1-6 gives the full variable domain: KAGVTQTPRYLIKTRGQQVTLSCSPISGHRSVSWYQQTPGQGLQFLFEYFSETQRNKGNFPGRFSGRQFSNSRSEMNVSTLELGDSALYLCASSSDGSDLHFGNGTRLTVT.

Comments on this clonotype: A much bigger clone sits one base away, suggesting this may be a read error. This chain connects TRBV3-1 to TRBJ1-1; no firm D call. This CDR3 has 14 amino acids. CDR1 is LGHDT, CDR2 YNNKEL, per germline (reference sequence). The V and J ends lost 4 bases and 0 bases respectively, with 9 bases between them. The CDR3 sequence is CASSLSELNTEAFF. CDR3 bases: TGTGCCAGCAGCCTCAGTGAGTTGAACACTGAAGCTTTCTTT.

This clonotype has a handful of counts. J is TRBJ2-3 and V is TRBV5-1; 7 bases map to TRBD1. V was pared by 4 bases and J by 4 bases, with 9 bases of the junction left unmatched. The CDR3 is made up of 15 amino acids. Germline V gives CDR1 SGHRS, CDR2 YFSETQ. This CDR3 is CASSGGTGAADTQYF. For the CDR3, the DNA is TGCGCCAGCAGCGGCGGTACAGGGGCTGCAGATACGCAGTATTTT.

This sequence joins TRBV5-8 and TRBJ1-1; D is uncertain. Germline CDR1 and CDR2: SGHTS and YDEGEE. The CDR3 has 14 amino acids. Trimming pared 7 bases from V and 6 bases from J, leaving 19 bases between. The CDR3, as DNA: TGTGCCAGCCGTACTCGGGGAGAAGTATCTGAAGCTTTCTTT. Translating gives CASRTRGEVSEAFF.

The table lists this clonotype with many counts. The chain employs TRBV20-1 and TRBJ1-4, with 10 positions matching TRBD1. V shed 0 bases and J 7 bases; nucleotides not matched to a gene: 2. Germline loops: CDR1 DFQATT, CDR2 SNEGSKA (reference sequence). The CDR3 is made up of 14 amino acids. CDR3 sequence: CSARDRTGGEKLFF. The DNA of the CDR3 is TGCAGTGCTAGAGATCGGACAGGGGGTGAAAAACTGTTTTTT.

This chain uses TRBV9 with TRBJ2-7; 10 bases match TRBD1. The J segment lost 12 bases and the V segment lost 3 bases, leaving 15 bases of the junction unmatched. This CDR3 is 15 amino acids long. CDR1 is SGDLS, CDR2 YYNGEE, per germline. CDR3 residues: CASSGGDRGRGATYF. In nucleotides, the CDR3 is TGTGCCAGCAGCGGAGGAGACAGGGGGCGCGGGGCTACGTACTTC.

The chain links TRBV7-6 to TRBJ2-7; D might be TRBD1 (5 bases). Trimming stripped 2 bases from V and 3 bases from J, with 26 bases between. Germline CDR1 is SGHVS and CDR2 is FNYEAQ. The CDR3 has 19 amino acids. CDR3: CASSLRQGATEAFGYEQYF. For the CDR3, the DNA is TGTGCCAGCAGCTTACGGCAGGGTGCTACTGAAGCTTTCGGCTACGAGCAGTACTTC.

The V gene is TRBV4-3, the J gene TRBJ1-2; no clear D. The CDR3 has 14 amino acids. CDR1 and CDR2 from the germline V gene are LGHNA and YSLEER. V was cut by 1 base and J by 8 bases, with 14 bases left in between. The CDR3 sequence is CASSQAHFSGGYTF. DNA for the CDR3: TGCGCCAGCAGCCAAGCACATTTCTCCGGGGGCTACACCTTC.

V is TRBV19 and J is TRBJ2-7, with D unresolved. Trimming took 1 base from V and 5 from J, leaving 12 bases between them. Germline CDR1 reads LNHDA; CDR2 reads SQIVND (reference sequence). The CDR3 covers 14 residues. CDR3 amino acids: CASSIGGSFNEQYF. The CDR3 region has the DNA TGTGCCAGTAGTATAGGTGGGTCTTTCAACGAGCAGTACTTC.

With regard to this clonotype: One junction end does not reproduce the germline sequence, and a read error may be involved. The gene calls are TRBV10-2 and TRBJ1-5; D gene unclear. CDR3 size: 13 residues. Germline-derived CDR1 and CDR2 are WSHSY and SAAADI. CDR3 bases: TGCGCCAGCAGTGATTCAACGTTTCAGCCCCCGCATTTT. This gives the protein CASSDSTFQPPHF.

This clonotype appeared many times. A read error may be the cause here, since a much bigger clone is one base away. V is TRBV10-3 and J is TRBJ2-1; possible D gene TRBD1, 5 bases. The CDR3 is 13 residues long. The V end was cut by 0 bases, the J end by 9 bases, with 9 bases between. The V gene's germline CDR1 is ENHRY and CDR2 SYGVKD. The chain's CDR3 is CAISESGAIEQFF. The CDR3 DNA reads TGTGCCATCAGTGAGTCAGGGGCTATTGAGCAGTTCTTC.

The chain uses TRBV7-3 and TRBJ1-1, with D maybe TRBD1 (5 bases). The germline V gene encodes CDR1 SGHTA and CDR2 FQGTGA. The V end lost 9 bases, the J end lost 6 bases, and 17 bases lay between the germline ends. This CDR3 has 13 residues. The CDR3 DNA sequence: TGTGCCAGACAAAAGGCCGGGGACGCTGAAGCTTTCTTT. Protein product: CARQKAGDAEAFF. Full variable domain (outside the CDR3, taken from reference TRBV7-3 and TRBJ1-1): GAGVSQTPSNKVTEKGKYVELRCDPISGHTALYWYRQSLGQGPEFLIYFQGTGAADDSGLPNDRFFAVRPEGSVSTLKIQRTERGDSAVYLCARQKAGDAEAFFGQGTRLTVV.

In its sample, this clonotype was seen many times. V usage is TRBV5-1 and J usage is TRBJ1-4; 9 bases fit TRBD1. The J segment lost 6 bases and the V segment lost 5 bases, leaving 11 bases of the junction unmatched. Germline V gene lookup returns CDR1 SGHRS and CDR2 YFSETQ. The CDR3 spans 16 residues. The CDR3 nucleotides read TGCGCCAGCAGTCCCACAACCGGGACAGGGTATGAAAAACTGTTTTTT. It encodes CASSPTTGTGYEKLFF.

The V gene is TRBV9, the J gene TRBJ1-2; D gene unclear. Germline CDR1 SGDLS, CDR2 YYNGEE. This CDR3 is 15 amino acids long. V dropped 3 bases and J dropped 11 bases, with 23 bases sitting between them. CDR3 protein: CASSGATSGTEAYTF. The CDR3 DNA reads TGTGCCAGCAGCGGAGCGACGTCGGGTACTGAAGCTTACACCTTC.

The chain couples TRBV11-3 to TRBJ1-5; 7 positions match TRBD1. Germline CDR1 and CDR2: SGHNT and YENEEA. The CDR3 sequence is 20 residues long. Losses at the gene ends were 5 bases for V and 2 bases for J; bases not matched to a gene: 21. DNA of the CDR3: TGTGCCAGCAGCAACGACGGGGATTCAGGGGGTTCGGGATGCAATCAGCCCCAGCATTTT. It translates to CASSNDGDSGGSGCNQPQHF.

This clonotype appeared a single time. The chain carries TRBV20-1 and TRBJ1-2, with D hard to call. Trimming cost V 1 base and J 4 bases, with 19 bases left between them. CDR1 DFQATT and CDR2 SNEGSKA come from the germline V gene (reference sequence). This CDR3 has 16 amino acids. The CDR3 spells CSARGVRDKGGYGYTF. Written as DNA, the CDR3 is TGCAGTGCTAGAGGTGTAAGGGATAAGGGAGGCTATGGCTACACCTTC.

In the case of this clonotype: One end of the junction does not line up with germline, which may come from a read error. The chain combines TRBV6-6 with TRBJ2-7, with 10 bases that match TRBD1. The V gene's germline CDR1 is MNHNY and CDR2 SVGAGI (reference sequence). The CDR3 loop spans 14 amino acids. In DNA, the CDR3 is TGTGCCACCAGTACGGGACAGGGGCACTACGAGCAGTACTTC. Protein sequence: CATSTGQGHYEQYF.

The rearrangement joins TRBV2 to TRBJ2-7, with 8 bases aligning to TRBD1. The V segment lost 6 bases and the J segment 4 bases; nucleotides outside the gene matches: 8. The CDR3 loop spans 14 amino acids. Germline assignment: CDR1 SNHLY and CDR2 FYNNEI. The CDR3 region has the DNA TGTGCCAGCAGGTTAGAGCAGGGGGCTTACGAGCAGTACGTC. This gives the protein CASRLEQGAYEQYV.

About this clonotype itself: Since no conserved phenylalanine or tryptophan closes the CDR3, a read error is the likely cause. It is unclear where the CDR3 begins or ends on the DNA, so no DNA is shown, and the CDR3 is as TCRdb lists it. V and J are TRBV15 and TRBJ2-3. Germline V lookup: CDR1 LNHNV, CDR2 YYDKDF (reference sequence). The CDR3 spans 14 amino acids, including both terminal residues. The CDR3 loop is CASSRDLRRGFPNY.

To note about this clonotype: A read error is likely, as this CDR3 ends without the conserved phenylalanine or tryptophan. The V gene is TRBV6-2 or TRBV6-3, the J gene TRBJ1-3, with 7 bases aligning to TRBD1. Germline V gene sequence: CDR1 MNHEY, CDR2 SVGEGT. CDR3 size: 17 residues. CDR3 in DNA: TGTACCAGCATCAAAATTGGGGGGACAGTCTCCGGAAACACCATATATCTT. This gives the protein CTSIKIGGTVSGNTIYL.

The V gene is TRBV5-1, the J gene TRBJ1-5, with a weak D call TRBD1 (5 bases). The germline V gene has CDR1 SGHRS and CDR2 YFSETQ. Trimming removed 3 bases at V and 9 bases at J, with 16 bases between. The CDR3 is 14 residues long. CDR3 coding DNA: TGCGCCAGCAGCTGTGAGGGGCCGGGCACGCCCCAGCATTTT. Translation gives CASSCEGPGTPQHF.

V gene TRBV7-9 combines with J gene TRBJ2-2, with 9 bases identical to TRBD1. The CDR3 extends over 14 amino acids. CDR1 is SEHNR, CDR2 FQNEAQ, per germline (reference sequence). V was pared by 5 bases and J by 17 bases, with 15 bases of the junction left unmatched. This CDR3 is CASSGDRDNEQYFF. The CDR3, as DNA: TGTGCCAGCAGCGGGGACAGGGACAACGAGCAGTACTTTTTT.

The rearrangement links TRBV24-1 to TRBJ2-1, with D perhaps TRBD2 (5 bases). This CDR3 has 15 residues. V gave up 4 bases and J gave up 11 bases, with 20 bases separating them. The V gene's germline CDR1 is KGHDR and CDR2 SFDVKD. In DNA, the CDR3 is TGTGCCACCAGTGACCCGGGATCGCCGAGGGATAAGCAGTTCTTC. Residues: CATSDPGSPRDKQFF.